The clone carrying this T cell receptor (beta chain) was recorded only once. This sample is drawn from a study of shared clonotypes between healthy human individuals. Trimming removed 4 bases from V and 6 bases from J; junction bases left unmatched: 8. The germline CDR1 and CDR2 sequences are LGHNA and YNFKEQ. This CDR3 region has 16 residues. TCRdb's copy holds only in-frame clones and misses some; the assay was immunoSEQ multiplex PCR. The sample yields about 1.1 million clones, roughly 80% seen once. This TCR was sampled from a man younger than 30 in good health. Some clones in this sample may be carry-over from other donors' samples. This chain uses TRBV4-2 with TRBJ2-1, with 11 bases identical to TRBD2. The specimen sequenced was memory CD4+ T cells from PBMCs. Subset described: CD45RA-negative fraction. In DNA, the CDR3 is TGTGCCAGCAGCCCGTCAACTAGCGGGAGTGGCAATGAGCAGTTCTTC. Protein product: CASSPSTSGSGNEQFF.